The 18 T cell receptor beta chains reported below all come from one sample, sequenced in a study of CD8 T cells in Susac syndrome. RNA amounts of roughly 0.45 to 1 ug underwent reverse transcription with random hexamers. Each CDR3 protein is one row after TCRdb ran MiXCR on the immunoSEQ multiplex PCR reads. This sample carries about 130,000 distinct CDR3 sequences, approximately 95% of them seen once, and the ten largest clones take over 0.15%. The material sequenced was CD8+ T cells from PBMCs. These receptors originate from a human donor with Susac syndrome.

CDR3 coding DNA: TGTGCCAGTAGTATAGGATCGGGGGCCGGCGAGACCCAGTACTTC. It encodes CASSIGSGAGETQYF. The chain links TRBV19 to TRBJ2-5, with D tentatively TRBD1 or TRBD2 (6 bases each). From germline, CDR1 is LNHDA and CDR2 SQIVND (reference sequence). The CDR3 has 15 residues. The V end lost 1 base, the J end lost 5 bases, and 14 bases lay between the germline ends.

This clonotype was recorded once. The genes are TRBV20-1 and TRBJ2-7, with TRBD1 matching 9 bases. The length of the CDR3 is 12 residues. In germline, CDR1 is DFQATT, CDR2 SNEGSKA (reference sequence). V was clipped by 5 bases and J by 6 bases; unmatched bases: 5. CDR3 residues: CSAGQGFGEQYF. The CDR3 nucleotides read TGCAGTGCTGGACAGGGGTTTGGCGAGCAGTACTTC.

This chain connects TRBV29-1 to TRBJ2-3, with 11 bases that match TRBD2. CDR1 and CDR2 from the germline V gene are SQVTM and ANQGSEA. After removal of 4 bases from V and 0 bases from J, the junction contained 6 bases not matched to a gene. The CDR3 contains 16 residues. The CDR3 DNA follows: TGCAGCGTTGTAGGACTAGCGGGTACTAGCACAGATACGCAGTATTTT. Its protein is CSVVGLAGTSTDTQYF.

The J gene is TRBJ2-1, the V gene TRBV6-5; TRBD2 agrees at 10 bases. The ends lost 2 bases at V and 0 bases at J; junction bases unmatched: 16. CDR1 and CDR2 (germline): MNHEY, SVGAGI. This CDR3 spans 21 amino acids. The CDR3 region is CASSYPSGRASALRSYNEQFF. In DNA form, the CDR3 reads TGTGCCAGCAGTTACCCCAGCGGGAGGGCCTCGGCTCTTCGCTCCTACAATGAGCAGTTCTTC.

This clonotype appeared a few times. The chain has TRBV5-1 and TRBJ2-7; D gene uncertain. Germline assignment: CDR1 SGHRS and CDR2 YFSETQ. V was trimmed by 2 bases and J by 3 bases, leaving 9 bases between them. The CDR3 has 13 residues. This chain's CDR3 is CASSFGINYEQYF. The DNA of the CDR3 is TGCGCCAGCAGCTTTGGGATTAACTACGAGCAGTACTTC.

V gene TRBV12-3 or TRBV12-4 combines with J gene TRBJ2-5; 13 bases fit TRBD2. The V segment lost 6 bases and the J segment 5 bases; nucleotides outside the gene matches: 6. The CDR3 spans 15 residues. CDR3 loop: CASRRTSGSVETQYF. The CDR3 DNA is TGTGCCAGCAGGAGGACTAGCGGGAGCGTCGAGACCCAGTACTTC.

CDR3 region: CASSQDPGDGYTF. CDR3 sequence (DNA): TGCGCCAGCAGCCAAGATCCCGGGGATGGCTACACCTTC. The rearrangement joins TRBV4-1 to TRBJ1-2, with unresolved D. The CDR3 contains 13 residues. Trimming took off 0 bases at V and 6 bases at J, with 8 bases between the two ends. Germline V gene sequence: CDR1 MGHRA, CDR2 YSYEKL.

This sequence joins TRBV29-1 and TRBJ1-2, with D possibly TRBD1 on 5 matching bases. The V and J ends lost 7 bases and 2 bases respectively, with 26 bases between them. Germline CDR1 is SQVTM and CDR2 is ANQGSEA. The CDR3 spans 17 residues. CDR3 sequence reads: CSARDPGRLSTNYGYTF. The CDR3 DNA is TGCAGCGCTCGTGACCCGGGACGGTTAAGTACGAACTATGGCTACACCTTC.

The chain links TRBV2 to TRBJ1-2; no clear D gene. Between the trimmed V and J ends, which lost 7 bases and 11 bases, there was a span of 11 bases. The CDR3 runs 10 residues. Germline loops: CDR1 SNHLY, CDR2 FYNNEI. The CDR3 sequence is CASKGFGYTF. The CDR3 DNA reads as TGTGCCAGCAAAGGGTTCGGGTACACCTTC. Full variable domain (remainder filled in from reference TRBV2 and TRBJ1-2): EPEVTQTPSHQVTQMGQEVILRCVPISNHLYFYWYRQILGQKVEFLVSFYNNEISEKSEIFDDQFSVERPDGSNFTLKIRSTKLEDSAMYFCASKGFGYTFGSGTRLTVV.

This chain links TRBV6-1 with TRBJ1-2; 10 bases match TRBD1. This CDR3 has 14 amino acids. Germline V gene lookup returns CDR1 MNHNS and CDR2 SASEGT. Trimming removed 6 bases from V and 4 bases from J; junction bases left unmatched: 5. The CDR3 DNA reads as TGTGCCAGCAGCTTGGGACAGGGGACCTATGGCTACACCTTC. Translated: CASSLGQGTYGYTF.

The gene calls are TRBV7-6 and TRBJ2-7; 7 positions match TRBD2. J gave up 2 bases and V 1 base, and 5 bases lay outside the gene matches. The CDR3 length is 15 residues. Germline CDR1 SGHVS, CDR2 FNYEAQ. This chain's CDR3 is CASSLVAGVTYEQYF. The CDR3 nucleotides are TGTGCCAGCAGCTTAGTTGCGGGAGTGACCTACGAGCAGTACTTC.

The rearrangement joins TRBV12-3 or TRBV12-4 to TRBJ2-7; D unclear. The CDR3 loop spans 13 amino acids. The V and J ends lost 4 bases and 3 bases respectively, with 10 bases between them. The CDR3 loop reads CASSSGQLYEQYF. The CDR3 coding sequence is TGTGCCAGCAGTTCGGGCCAACTCTACGAGCAGTACTTC.

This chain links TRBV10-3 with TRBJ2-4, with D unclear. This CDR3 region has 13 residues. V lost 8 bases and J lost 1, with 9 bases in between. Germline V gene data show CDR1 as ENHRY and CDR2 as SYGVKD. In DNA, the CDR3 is TGTGCCATCCTGGCAGAGGCCAAAAACATTCAGTACTTC. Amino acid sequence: CAILAEAKNIQYF.

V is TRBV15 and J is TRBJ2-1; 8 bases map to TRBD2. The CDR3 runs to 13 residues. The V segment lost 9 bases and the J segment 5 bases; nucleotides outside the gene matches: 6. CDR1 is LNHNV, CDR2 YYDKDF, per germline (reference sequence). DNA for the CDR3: TGTGCCACTGTAGCGGGACTAAACAATGAGCAGTTCTTC. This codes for CATVAGLNNEQFF.

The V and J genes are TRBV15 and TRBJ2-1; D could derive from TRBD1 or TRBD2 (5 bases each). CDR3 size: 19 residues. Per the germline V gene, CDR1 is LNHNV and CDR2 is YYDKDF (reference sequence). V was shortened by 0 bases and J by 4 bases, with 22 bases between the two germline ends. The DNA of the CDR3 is TGTGCCACCAGCAGAGATACCACCCGACTGGGGGAGATGTACAATGAGCAGTTCTTC. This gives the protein CATSRDTTRLGEMYNEQFF.

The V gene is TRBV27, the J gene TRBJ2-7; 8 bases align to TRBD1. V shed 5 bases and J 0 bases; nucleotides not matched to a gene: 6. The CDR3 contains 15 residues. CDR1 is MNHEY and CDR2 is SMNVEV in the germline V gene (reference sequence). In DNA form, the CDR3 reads TGTGCCAGCAGTGTAACCGGGACAGGCTCCTACGAGCAGTACTTC. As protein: CASSVTGTGSYEQYF.

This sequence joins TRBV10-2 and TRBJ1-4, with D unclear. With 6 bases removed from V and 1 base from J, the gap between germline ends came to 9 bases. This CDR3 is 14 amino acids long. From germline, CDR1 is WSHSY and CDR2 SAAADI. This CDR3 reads CASSHQITNEKLFF. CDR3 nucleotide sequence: TGCGCCAGCAGCCATCAGATAACTAATGAAAAACTGTTTTTT.

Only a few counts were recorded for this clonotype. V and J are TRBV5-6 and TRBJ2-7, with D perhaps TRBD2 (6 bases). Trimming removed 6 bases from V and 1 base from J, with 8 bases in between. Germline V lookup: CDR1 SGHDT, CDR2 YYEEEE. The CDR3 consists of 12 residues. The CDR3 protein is CASMGGSYEQYF. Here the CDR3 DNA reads TGTGCCAGCATGGGGGGTTCCTACGAGCAGTACTTC.